One and the same sample provided the 21 T cell receptor beta chains below, sequenced in a study of blood T cells in healthy people across ages. The use of a sample-barcoded 5' primer and a J-beta primer mix characterized a second PCR of roughly 7 to 12 cycles. A single record per CDR3 protein comes from TCRdb applying MiXCR to the 5' RACE reads. The sample contains over a million distinct CDR3 sequences, around two fifths of which appear only once. Source material: blood. These receptors were obtained from a woman aged 18-29 years in good health.

Only a few counts were recorded for this clonotype. The V call is TRBV12-3 or TRBV12-4, the J call TRBJ1-1; D might be TRBD1 (6 bases). The CDR3 is 14 amino acids. Trimming stripped 5 bases from V and 6 bases from J, with 16 bases between. As DNA, the CDR3 is TGTGCCAGCAGTATCACAGGGATGCGCGCTGAAGCTTTCTTT. It specifies CASSITGMRAEAFF.

The chain carries TRBV3-1 and TRBJ2-5, with unresolved D. Looked up from germline, CDR1 is LGHDT and CDR2 is YNNKEL (reference sequence). CDR3 length: 14 residues. The germline V and J ends were trimmed by 0 bases and 5 bases, with 10 bases remaining between them. The CDR3: CASSQDTDGETQYF. The CDR3 DNA follows: TGTGCCAGCAGCCAAGATACAGATGGGGAGACCCAGTACTTC.

This sequence joins TRBV20-1 and TRBJ2-7, with 7 bases identical to TRBD2. The end of the DNA fits TRBJ2-5 better, so the J call may be wrong. The V gene's germline CDR1 is DFQATT and CDR2 SNEGSKA (reference sequence). The CDR3 length is 13 residues. The CDR3 here is CSATTSLVETQYF. The CDR3 DNA reads as TGCAGTGCCACGACTAGCCTCGTAGAGACCCAGTACTTC.

This clonotype appeared a few times. The chain uses TRBV6-5 and TRBJ2-5, with 11 nucleotides matching TRBD2. The J segment lost 5 bases and the V segment lost 0 bases, leaving 11 bases of the junction unmatched. This CDR3 is built from 18 residues. Germline CDR1 reads MNHEY; CDR2 reads SVGAGI. The CDR3 coding sequence is TGTGCCAGCAGTTACTCTGGTGGTAGCGGGGGGGCCACGGAGACCCAGTACTTC. Its protein product is CASSYSGGSGGATETQYF.

V gene TRBV7-6 combines with J gene TRBJ2-7; TRBD2 is a possible D gene (5 bases). Germline CDR1 reads SGHVS; CDR2 reads FNYEAQ. V lost 5 bases and J 7 bases, leaving 12 bases between the germline ends. The CDR3 contains 12 residues. CDR3 loop: CASSPARGEQYF. CDR3 DNA sequence: TGTGCCAGCAGCCCGGCTCGCGGGGAGCAGTACTTC.

This clonotype was seen ten or more times. The rearrangement uses TRBV4-2 and TRBJ2-5; 12 bases agree with TRBD2. V lost 1 base to trimming and J lost 5 bases; unmatched junction nucleotides: 5. The CDR3 contains 16 residues. CDR1 and CDR2 (germline): LGHNA, YNFKEQ. The DNA for the CDR3 is TGTGCCAGCAGCCAAGCGACTAGCGGGAGCGAGGAGACCCAGTACTTC. This sequence encodes CASSQATSGSEETQYF.

The V gene is TRBV6-2 or TRBV6-3, the J gene TRBJ2-4, with D unclear. V lost 6 bases and J 0 bases, leaving 9 bases between the germline ends. The CDR3 covers 14 residues. Germline V gene sequence: CDR1 MNHEY, CDR2 SVGEGT. The CDR3 region is CASSPSGAKNIQYF. The CDR3 DNA is TGTGCCAGCAGCCCCTCGGGAGCCAAAAACATTCAGTACTTC.

Concerning this clonotype itself: A much more abundant neighbour one base away suggests this may be a read error. V gene TRBV29-1 combines with J gene TRBJ2-1; D possibly uses TRBD1 or TRBD2 (5 bases each). The germline gives CDR1 SQVTM, CDR2 ANQGSEA. This CDR3 is built from 16 residues. The V gene lost 4 bases and the J gene lost 0 bases, with 16 bases spanning the gap. CDR3 region: CSVVDGPGPSYNEQFF. The CDR3 DNA sequence: TGCAGCGTTGTGGATGGTCCGGGGCCCTCCTACAATGAGCAGTTCTTC.

In this sample, this clonotype turned up a few times. This chain uses TRBV20-1 with TRBJ2-1, with 9 positions matching TRBD2. Germline V lookup: CDR1 DFQATT, CDR2 SNEGSKA (reference sequence). J was trimmed by 4 bases and V by 3 bases; bases with no gene match: 7. The CDR3 is 15 residues long. DNA for the CDR3: TGCAGTGCTAGCCCTAGCGGGGTTACGTACAATGAGCAGTTCTTC. This encodes CSASPSGVTYNEQFF.

This sequence joins TRBV25-1 and TRBJ1-1; D is uncertain. The V gene lost 4 bases and the J gene lost 0 bases, with 9 bases spanning the gap. The CDR3 spans 14 residues. The germline V gene encodes CDR1 MGHDK and CDR2 SYGVNS. The CDR3 nucleotides are TGTGCCAGCAGTGCTGACGGCCTGAACACTGAAGCTTTCTTT. It yields the protein CASSADGLNTEAFF. The entire variable domain, with the rest obtained from reference TRBV25-1 and TRBJ1-1, is as follows: EADIYQTPRYLVIGTGKKITLECSQTMGHDKMYWYQQDPGMELHLIHYSYGVNSTEKGDLSSESTVSRIRTEHFPLTLESARPSHTSQYLCASSADGLNTEAFFGQGTRLTVV.

This clonotype turned up a few times. This chain uses TRBV2 with TRBJ1-5; D is unclear. V lost 8 bases and J 7 bases, leaving 12 bases between the germline ends. The V gene's germline CDR1 is SNHLY and CDR2 FYNNEI. This CDR3 has 12 residues. The CDR3 sequence: CASLGASQPQHF. The CDR3 coding sequence is TGTGCCAGCTTGGGCGCCAGCCAGCCCCAGCATTTT.

As concerns this clonotype: The junction and the germline gene differ at one end; a read error may be behind it. The CDR3 region is CSASQEGESYEQYF. The CDR3 DNA sequence: TGTAGTGCTAGCCAAGAGGGAGAGTCCTACGAGCAGTACTTC. The chain links TRBV20-1 to TRBJ2-4; D is possibly TRBD2 (5 bases). The last part of the DNA fits TRBJ2-7 better; the J call may be wrong. Germline CDR1 reads DFQATT; CDR2 reads SNEGSKA (reference sequence). The CDR3 consists of 14 residues.

This chain joins TRBV29-1 and TRBJ1-4, with D unclear. The V end lost 8 bases, the J end lost 0 bases, and 7 bases lay between the germline ends. The germline CDR1 and CDR2 sequences are SQVTM and ANQGSEA. CDR3 size: 12 residues. The CDR3 nucleotides read TGCAGCATCCAGGCAACTAATGAAAAACTGTTTTTT. Encoded protein: CSIQATNEKLFF.

The V and J genes are TRBV12-3 or TRBV12-4 and TRBJ2-1; D is ambiguous. V was clipped by 3 bases and J by 7 bases, with 16 bases between them. The CDR3 runs 15 residues. CDR3 region: CASSFESTCRNEQFF. In nucleotides, the CDR3 is TGTGCCAGCAGTTTTGAGTCGACCTGCAGGAATGAGCAGTTCTTC.

The chain carries TRBV28 and TRBJ2-5; a possible D gene is TRBD1 (5 bases). The germline V and J ends were trimmed by 3 bases and 5 bases, with 13 bases remaining between them. In germline, CDR1 is MDHEN, CDR2 SYDVKM. The CDR3 runs to 14 residues. CDR3 bases: TGTGCCAGCAGTTTCTCAGGGCCGGACGAGACCCAGTACTTC. It is translated as CASSFSGPDETQYF.

This clonotype appeared a few times. This chain connects TRBV29-1 to TRBJ2-7; D remains ambiguous. The V end was cut by 4 bases, the J end by 0 bases, with 16 bases between. CDR3 length: 15 residues. From germline, CDR1 is SQVTM and CDR2 ANQGSEA. Written as DNA, the CDR3 is TGCAGCGTTGGATTCCGGACCAGGAGCTCCTACGAGCAGTACTTC. Its protein is CSVGFRTRSSYEQYF.

The chain links TRBV9 to TRBJ2-7, with 16 bases that match TRBD2. The DNA end is a closer match to TRBJ2-5, so the J assignment may be wrong. This CDR3 is 16 amino acids long. Germline V gene sequence: CDR1 SGDLS, CDR2 YYNGEE. In DNA form, the CDR3 reads TGTGCCAGCAGCGCGGGACTAGCGGGAGGGTCGAAGACCCAGTACTTC. This gives the protein CASSAGLAGGSKTQYF.

About this clonotype: One junction end does not reproduce the germline sequence, and a read error may be involved. The gene calls are TRBV20-1 and TRBJ2-1; D is unresolved. CDR1 and CDR2 from the germline V gene are DFQATT and SNEGSKA (reference sequence). This CDR3 spans 14 amino acids. CDR3: CNAGRQVSYNEQFF. The CDR3 region has the DNA TGCAATGCTGGCCGCCAGGTGTCCTACAATGAGCAGTTCTTC.

The chain employs TRBV20-1 and TRBJ2-5, with 8 bases aligning to TRBD2. The V and J ends lost 5 bases and 1 base, in that order; junction bases with no gene match: 3. The CDR3 spans 13 residues. The V gene's germline CDR1 is DFQATT and CDR2 SNEGSKA (reference sequence). The CDR3 DNA is TGCAGTGCTGGCGGGGGGTTCCAAGAGACCCAGTACTTC. It translates to CSAGGGFQETQYF.

Comments on this clonotype: A read error may produce the germline difference seen at one junction end. V gene TRBV4-1 combines with J gene TRBJ2-3; weak D call: TRBD2 (7 bases). The CDR3 has 16 residues. The germline V gene has CDR1 MGHRA and CDR2 YSYEKL. The CDR3 DNA is TGCGCCAGCAGCCCCGAAGGAGGGGGGGCCGCAGATACGCGGTATTTT. Encoded protein: CASSPEGGGAADTRYF.

Only a few counts were recorded for this clonotype. This chain connects TRBV5-1 to TRBJ2-5; D is unclear. CDR1 is SGHRS, CDR2 YFSETQ, per germline. This CDR3 spans 14 amino acids. Trimming removed 0 bases from V and 1 base from J, with 7 bases in between. The CDR3 nucleotides are TGCGCCAGCAGCTTGGATCCCGGCCAAGAGACCCAGTACTTC. It is translated as CASSLDPGQETQYF. Looking up the rest from reference TRBV5-1 and TRBJ2-5 gives the full variable domain: KAGVTQTPRYLIKTRGQQVTLSCSPISGHRSVSWYQQTPGQGLQFLFEYFSETQRNKGNFPGRFSGRQFSNSRSEMNVSTLELGDSALYLCASSLDPGQETQYFGPGTRLLVL.